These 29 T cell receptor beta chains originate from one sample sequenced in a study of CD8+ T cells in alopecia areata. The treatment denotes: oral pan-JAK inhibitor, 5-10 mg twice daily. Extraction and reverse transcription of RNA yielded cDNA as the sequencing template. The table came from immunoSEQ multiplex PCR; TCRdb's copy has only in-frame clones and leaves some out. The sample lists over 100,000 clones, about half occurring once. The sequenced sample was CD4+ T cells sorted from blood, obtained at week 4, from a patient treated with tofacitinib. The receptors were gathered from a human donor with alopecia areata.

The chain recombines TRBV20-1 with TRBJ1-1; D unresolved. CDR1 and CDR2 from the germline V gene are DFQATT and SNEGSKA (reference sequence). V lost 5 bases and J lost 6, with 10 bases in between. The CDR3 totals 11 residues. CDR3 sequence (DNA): TGCAGTGCTCCCAAGGGTGCTGAAGCTTTCTTT. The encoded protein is CSAPKGAEAFF.

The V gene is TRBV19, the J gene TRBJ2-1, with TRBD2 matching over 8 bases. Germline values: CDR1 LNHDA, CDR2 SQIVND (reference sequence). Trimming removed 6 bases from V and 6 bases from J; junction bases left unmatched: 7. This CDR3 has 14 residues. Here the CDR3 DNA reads TGTGCCAGTAGACGCGGCGGGAGGCCCAATGAGCAGTTCTTC. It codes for CASRRGGRPNEQFF.

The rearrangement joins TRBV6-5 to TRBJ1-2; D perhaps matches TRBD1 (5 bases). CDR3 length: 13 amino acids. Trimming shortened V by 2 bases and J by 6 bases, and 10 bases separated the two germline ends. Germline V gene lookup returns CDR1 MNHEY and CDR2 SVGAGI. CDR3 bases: TGTGCCAGCAGTTACATACAGGCCAATGGCTACACCTTC. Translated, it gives CASSYIQANGYTF.

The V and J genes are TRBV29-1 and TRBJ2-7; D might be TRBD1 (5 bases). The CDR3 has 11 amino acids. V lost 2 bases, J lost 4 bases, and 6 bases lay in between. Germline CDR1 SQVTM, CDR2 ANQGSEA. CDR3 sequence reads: CSVEKGYEQYF. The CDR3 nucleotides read TGCAGCGTTGAAAAGGGGTACGAGCAGTACTTC.

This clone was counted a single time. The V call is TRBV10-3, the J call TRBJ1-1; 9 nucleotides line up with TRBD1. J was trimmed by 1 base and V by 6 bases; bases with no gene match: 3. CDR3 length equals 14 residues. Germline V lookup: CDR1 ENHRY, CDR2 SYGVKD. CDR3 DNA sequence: TGTGCCATCAGGGAACAGGGGGCGAACACTGAAGCTTTCTTT. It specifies CAIREQGANTEAFF.

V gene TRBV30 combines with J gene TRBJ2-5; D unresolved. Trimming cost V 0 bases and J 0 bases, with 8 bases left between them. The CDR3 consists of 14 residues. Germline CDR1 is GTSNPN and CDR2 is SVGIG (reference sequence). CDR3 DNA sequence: TGTGCCTGGAGTGTAGGGCAAAACCAAGAGACCCAGTACTTC. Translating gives CAWSVGQNQETQYF.

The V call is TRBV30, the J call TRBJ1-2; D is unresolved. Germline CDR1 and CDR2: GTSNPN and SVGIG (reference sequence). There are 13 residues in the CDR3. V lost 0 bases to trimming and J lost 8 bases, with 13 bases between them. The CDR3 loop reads CAWSVTRARGYTF. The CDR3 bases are TGTGCCTGGAGTGTTACTCGGGCCCGAGGCTACACCTTC.

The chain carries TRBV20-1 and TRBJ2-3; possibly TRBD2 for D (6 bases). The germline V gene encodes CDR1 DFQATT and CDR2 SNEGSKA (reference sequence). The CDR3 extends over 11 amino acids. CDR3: CSGAEGDTQYF. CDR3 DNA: TGCAGCGGGGCGGAGGGCGATACGCAGTATTTT.

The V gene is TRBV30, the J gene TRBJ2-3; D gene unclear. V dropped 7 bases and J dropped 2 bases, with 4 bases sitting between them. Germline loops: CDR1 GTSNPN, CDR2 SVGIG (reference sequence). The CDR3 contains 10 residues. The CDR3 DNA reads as TGTGCCTCGTACACAGATACGCAGTATTTT. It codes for CASYTDTQYF.

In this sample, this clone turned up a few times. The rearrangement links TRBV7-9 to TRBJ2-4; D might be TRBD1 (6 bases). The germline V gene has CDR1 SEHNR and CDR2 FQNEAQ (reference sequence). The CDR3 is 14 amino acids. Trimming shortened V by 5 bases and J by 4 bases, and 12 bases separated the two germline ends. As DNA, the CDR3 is TGTGCCAGCAGCCGCCCGGACAGTAAAAACATTCAGTACTTC. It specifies CASSRPDSKNIQYF. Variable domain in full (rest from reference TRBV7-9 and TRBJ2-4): DTGVSQNPRHKITKRGQNVTFRCDPISEHNRLYWYRQTLGQGPEFLTYFQNEAQLEKSRLLSDRFSAERPKGSFSTLEIQRTEQGDSAMYLCASSRPDSKNIQYFGAGTRLSVL.

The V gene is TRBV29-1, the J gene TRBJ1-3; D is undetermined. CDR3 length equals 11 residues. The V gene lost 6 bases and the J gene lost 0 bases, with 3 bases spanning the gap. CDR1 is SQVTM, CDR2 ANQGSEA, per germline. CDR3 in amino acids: CSVGSGNTIYF. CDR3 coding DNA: TGCAGCGTGGGCTCTGGAAACACCATATATTTT. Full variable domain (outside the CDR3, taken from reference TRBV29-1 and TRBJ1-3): SAVISQKPSRDICQRGTSLTIQCQVDSQVTMMFWYRQQPGQSLTLIATANQGSEATYESGFVIDKFPISRPNLTFSTLTVSNMSPEDSSIYLCSVGSGNTIYFGEGSWLTVV.

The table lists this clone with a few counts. The CDR3 reads CSVTGSKYNEQFF. CDR3 sequence (DNA): TGCAGCGTTACCGGGTCCAAGTACAATGAGCAGTTCTTC. V usage is TRBV29-1 and J usage is TRBJ2-1; D not resolved. Between the trimmed V and J ends, which lost 5 bases and 4 bases, there was a span of 12 bases. This CDR3 has 13 amino acids. Germline V CDR1 and CDR2: SQVTM, ANQGSEA.

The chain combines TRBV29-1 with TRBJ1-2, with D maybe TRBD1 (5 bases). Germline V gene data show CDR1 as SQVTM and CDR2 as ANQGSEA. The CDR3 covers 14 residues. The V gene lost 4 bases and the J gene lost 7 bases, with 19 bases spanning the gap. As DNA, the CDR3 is TGCAGCGTTGGGTCCCTTCAGGGCCCGGGTGGCTACACCTTC. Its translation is CSVGSLQGPGGYTF.

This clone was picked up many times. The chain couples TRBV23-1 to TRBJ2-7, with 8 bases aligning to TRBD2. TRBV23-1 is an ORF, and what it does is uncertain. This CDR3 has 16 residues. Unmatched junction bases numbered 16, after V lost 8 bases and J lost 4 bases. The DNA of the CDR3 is TGCGCCAGCGCACAAGCTCCGGGGGGGGCACAATACGAGCAGTACTTC. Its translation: CASAQAPGGAQYEQYF.

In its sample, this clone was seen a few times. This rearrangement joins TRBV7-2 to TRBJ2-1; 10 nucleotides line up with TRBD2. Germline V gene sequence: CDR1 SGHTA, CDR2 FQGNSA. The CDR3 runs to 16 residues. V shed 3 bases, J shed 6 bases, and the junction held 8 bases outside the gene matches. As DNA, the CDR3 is TGTGCCAGCAGCTTCCTCCCTAGCGGGAGCGGCAATGAGCAGTTCTTC. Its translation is CASSFLPSGSGNEQFF.

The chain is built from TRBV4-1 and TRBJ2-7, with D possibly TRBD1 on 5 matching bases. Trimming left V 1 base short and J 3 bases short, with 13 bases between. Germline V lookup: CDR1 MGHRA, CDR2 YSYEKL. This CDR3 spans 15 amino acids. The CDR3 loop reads CASSQVGVGVYEQYF. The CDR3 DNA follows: TGCGCCAGCAGCCAAGTTGGGGTAGGGGTCTACGAGCAGTACTTC.

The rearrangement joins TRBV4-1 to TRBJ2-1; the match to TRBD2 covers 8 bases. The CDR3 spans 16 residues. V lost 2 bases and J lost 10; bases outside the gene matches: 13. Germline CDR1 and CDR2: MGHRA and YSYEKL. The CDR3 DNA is TGCGCCAGCAGCCAATATAGCGGGGCACGAGCCCAGGAGCAGTTCTTC. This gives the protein CASSQYSGARAQEQFF.

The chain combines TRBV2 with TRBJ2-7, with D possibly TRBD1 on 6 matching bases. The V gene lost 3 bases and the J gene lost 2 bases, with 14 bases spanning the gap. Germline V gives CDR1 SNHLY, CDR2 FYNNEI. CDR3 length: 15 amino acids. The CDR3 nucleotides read TGTGCCAGCAGTGAGCAACAGGGTGTCCCCTACGAGCAGTACTTC. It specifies CASSEQQGVPYEQYF. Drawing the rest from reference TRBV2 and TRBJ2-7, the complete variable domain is EPEVTQTPSHQVTQMGQEVILRCVPISNHLYFYWYRQILGQKVEFLVSFYNNEISEKSEIFDDQFSVERPDGSNFTLKIRSTKLEDSAMYFCASSEQQGVPYEQYFGPGTRLTVT.

Here the CDR3 reads CASSEVRDSPLHF. In DNA, the CDR3 is TGTGCCAGCAGTGAAGTTAGGGATTCACCCCTCCACTTT. The chain joins TRBV2 to TRBJ1-6; no clear D gene. CDR1 is SNHLY and CDR2 is FYNNEI in the germline V gene. The V and J ends lost 1 base and 8 bases respectively, with 6 bases between them. This CDR3 has 13 residues.

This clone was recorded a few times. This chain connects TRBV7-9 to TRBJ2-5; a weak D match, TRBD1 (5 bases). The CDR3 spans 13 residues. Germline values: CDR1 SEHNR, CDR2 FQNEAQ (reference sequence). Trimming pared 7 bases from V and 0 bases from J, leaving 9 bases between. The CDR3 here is CASNGAHQETQYF. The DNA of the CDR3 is TGTGCCAGCAATGGGGCCCACCAAGAGACCCAGTACTTC.

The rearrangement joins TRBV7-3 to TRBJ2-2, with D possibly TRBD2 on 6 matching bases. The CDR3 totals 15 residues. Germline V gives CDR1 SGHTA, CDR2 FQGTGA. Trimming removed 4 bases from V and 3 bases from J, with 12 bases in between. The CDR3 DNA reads TGTGCCAGCAGCTCGACGGGGGTAGACACCGGGGAGCTGTTTTTT. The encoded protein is CASSSTGVDTGELFF.

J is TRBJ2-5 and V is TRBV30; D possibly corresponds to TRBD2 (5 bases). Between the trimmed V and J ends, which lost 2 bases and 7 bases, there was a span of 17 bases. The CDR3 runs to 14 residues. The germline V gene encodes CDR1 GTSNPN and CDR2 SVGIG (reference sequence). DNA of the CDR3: TGTGCCTGGAGTAAGGAGGCGATTCGGGGGACCCAGTACTTC. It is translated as CAWSKEAIRGTQYF.

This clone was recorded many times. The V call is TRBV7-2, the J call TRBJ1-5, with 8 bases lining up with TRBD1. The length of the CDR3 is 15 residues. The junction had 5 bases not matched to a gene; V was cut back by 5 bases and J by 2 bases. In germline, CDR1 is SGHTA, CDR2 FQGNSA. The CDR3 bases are TGTGCCAGCAGCGGTGGGACAGGACGCAATCAGCCCCAGCATTTT. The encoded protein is CASSGGTGRNQPQHF.

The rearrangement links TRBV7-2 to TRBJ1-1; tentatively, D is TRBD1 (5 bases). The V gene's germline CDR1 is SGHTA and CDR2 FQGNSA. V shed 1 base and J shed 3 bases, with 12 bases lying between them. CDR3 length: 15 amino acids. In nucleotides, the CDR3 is TGTGCCAGCAGCTTAGGACAGCCTGGGGACACTGAAGCTTTCTTT. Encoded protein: CASSLGQPGDTEAFF.

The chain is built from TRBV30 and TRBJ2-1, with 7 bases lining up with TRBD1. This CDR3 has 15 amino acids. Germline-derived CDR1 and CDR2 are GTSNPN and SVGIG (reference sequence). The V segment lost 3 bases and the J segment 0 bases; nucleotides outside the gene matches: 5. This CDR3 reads CAWRGQLSSYNEQFF. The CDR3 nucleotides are TGTGCCTGGAGGGGACAGCTCAGCTCCTACAATGAGCAGTTCTTC.

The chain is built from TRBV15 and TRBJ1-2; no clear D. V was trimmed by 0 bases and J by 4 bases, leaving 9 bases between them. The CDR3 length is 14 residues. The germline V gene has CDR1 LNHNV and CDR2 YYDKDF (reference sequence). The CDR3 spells CATSRDRRSYGYTF. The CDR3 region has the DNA TGTGCCACCAGCAGAGATCGGCGCAGCTATGGCTACACCTTC.

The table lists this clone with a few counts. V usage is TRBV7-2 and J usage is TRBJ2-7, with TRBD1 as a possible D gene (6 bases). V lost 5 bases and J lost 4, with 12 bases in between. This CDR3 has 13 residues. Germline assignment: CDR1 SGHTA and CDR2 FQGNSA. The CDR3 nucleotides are TGTGCCAGCAGCCCCGGACAGCGTTACGAGCAGTACTTC. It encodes CASSPGQRYEQYF.

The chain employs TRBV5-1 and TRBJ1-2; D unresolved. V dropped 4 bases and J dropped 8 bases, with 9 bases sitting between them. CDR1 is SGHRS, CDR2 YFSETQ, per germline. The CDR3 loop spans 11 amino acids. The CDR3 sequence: CASSGSLGYTF. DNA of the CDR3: TGCGCCAGCAGCGGATCCTTGGGCTACACCTTC.

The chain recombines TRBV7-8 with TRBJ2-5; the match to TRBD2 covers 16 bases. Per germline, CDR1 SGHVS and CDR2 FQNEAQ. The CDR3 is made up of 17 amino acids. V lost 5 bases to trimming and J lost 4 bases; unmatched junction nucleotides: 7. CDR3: CASSAGLAGGPRETQYF. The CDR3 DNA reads TGTGCCAGCAGCGCGGGACTAGCGGGAGGGCCACGAGAGACCCAGTACTTC.